This T cell receptor (beta chain) originates from a study of T cells in Graves' hyperthyroidism and ophthalmopathy. Researchers took RNA transcripts and amplified the TCR beta CDR3 regions from them. HTBI primers were employed in a first-round RT-PCR of the TCR CDR3. In TCRdb, the multiplex PCR reads were re-called with MiXCR into one record per CDR3 protein. This sample has hundreds of thousands of distinct CDR3 sequences, with 15% to 20% found just once. This clonotype was detected ten times or more. Criteria for exclusion of patients were uncontrolled infection, other autoimmune disease, pregnancy or lactation. The sequenced sample consisted of blood. The sequence was obtained from a woman aged 25 to 39 with Graves' hyperthyroidism.

The CDR3, as DNA: TGTGCCAGCAGCTACGACAGAAATCAGCCCCAGCATTTT. Protein sequence: CASSYDRNQPQHF. This sequence joins TRBV6-1 and TRBJ1-5; a weak D match, TRBD1 (5 bases). The CDR3 is 13 amino acids. Germline loops: CDR1 MNHNS, CDR2 SASEGT. The V and J ends lost 6 bases and 4 bases respectively, with 10 bases between them.